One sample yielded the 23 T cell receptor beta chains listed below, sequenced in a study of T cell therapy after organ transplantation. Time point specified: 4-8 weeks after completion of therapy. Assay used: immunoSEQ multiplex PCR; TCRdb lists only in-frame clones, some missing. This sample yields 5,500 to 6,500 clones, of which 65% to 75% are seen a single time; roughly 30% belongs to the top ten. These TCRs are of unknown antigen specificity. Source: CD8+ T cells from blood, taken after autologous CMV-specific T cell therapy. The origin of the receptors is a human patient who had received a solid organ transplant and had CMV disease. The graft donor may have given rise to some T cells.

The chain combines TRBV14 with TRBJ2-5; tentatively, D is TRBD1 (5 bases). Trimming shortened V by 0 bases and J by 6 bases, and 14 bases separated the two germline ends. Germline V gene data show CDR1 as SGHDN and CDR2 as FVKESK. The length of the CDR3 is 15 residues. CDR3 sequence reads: CASSQDLLAGKTQYF. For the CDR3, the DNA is TGTGCCAGCAGCCAAGATCTGTTGGCAGGGAAGACCCAGTACTTC.

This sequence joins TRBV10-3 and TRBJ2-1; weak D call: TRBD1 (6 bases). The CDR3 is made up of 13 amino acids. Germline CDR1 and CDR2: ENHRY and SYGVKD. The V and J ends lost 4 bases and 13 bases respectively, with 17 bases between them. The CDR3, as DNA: TGTGCCATCAGTGGGGACGCTAGGGGGAAACAGTTCTTC. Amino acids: CAISGDARGKQFF.

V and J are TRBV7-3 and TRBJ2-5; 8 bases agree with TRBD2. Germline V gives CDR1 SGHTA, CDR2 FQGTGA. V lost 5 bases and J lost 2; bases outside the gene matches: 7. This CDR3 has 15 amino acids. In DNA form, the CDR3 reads TGTGCCAGCAGCCCCGGGGGGGAGTGGCAAGAGACCCAGTACTTC. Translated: CASSPGGEWQETQYF.

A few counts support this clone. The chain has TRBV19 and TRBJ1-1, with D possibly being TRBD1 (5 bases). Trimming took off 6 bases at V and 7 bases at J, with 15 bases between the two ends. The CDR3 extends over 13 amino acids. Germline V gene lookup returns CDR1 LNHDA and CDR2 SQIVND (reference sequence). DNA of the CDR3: TGTGCCAGTAGCCCCGGGACGCGGAGTGAAGCTTTCTTT. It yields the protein CASSPGTRSEAFF.

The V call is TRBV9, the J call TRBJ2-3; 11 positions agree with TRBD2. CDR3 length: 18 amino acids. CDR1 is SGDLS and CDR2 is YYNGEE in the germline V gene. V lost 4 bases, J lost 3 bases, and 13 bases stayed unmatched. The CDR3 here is CASSFSPGLAAPTDTQYF. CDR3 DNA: TGTGCCAGCAGCTTCAGCCCGGGACTAGCGGCACCAACAGATACGCAGTATTTT.

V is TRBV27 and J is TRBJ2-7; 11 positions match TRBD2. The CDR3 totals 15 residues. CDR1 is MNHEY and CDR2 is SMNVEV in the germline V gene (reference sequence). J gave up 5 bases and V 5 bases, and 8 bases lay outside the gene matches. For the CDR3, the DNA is TGTGCCAGCAGTCCTACTAGCGGGAGTACGAACGAGCAGTACTTC. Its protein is CASSPTSGSTNEQYF.

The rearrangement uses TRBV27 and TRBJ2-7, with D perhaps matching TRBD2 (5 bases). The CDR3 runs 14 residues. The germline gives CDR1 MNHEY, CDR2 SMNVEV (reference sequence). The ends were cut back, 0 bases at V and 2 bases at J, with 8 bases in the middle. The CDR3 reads CASSLSDGTYEQYF. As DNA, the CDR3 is TGTGCCAGCAGTTTATCGGACGGGACCTACGAGCAGTACTTC.

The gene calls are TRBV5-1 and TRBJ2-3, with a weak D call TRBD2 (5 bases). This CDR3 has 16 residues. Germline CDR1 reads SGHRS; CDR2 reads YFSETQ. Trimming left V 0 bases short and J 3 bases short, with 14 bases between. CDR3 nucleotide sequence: TGCGCCAGCAGCTTGGTTCGGGGAAGTAGAACAGATACGCAGTATTTT. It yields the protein CASSLVRGSRTDTQYF.

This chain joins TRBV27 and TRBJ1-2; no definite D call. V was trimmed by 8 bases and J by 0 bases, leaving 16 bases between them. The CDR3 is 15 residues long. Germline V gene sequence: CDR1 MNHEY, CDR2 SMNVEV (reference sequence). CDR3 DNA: TGTGCCAGCCACCCCGGTGGTAGACCTAACTATGGCTACACCTTC. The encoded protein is CASHPGGRPNYGYTF.

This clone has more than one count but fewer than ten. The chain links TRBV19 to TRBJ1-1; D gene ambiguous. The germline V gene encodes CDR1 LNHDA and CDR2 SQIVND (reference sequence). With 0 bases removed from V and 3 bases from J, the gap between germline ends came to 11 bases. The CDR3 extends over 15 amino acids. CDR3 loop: CASSIDPGGYTEAFF. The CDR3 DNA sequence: TGTGCCAGTAGTATAGATCCCGGCGGCTACACTGAAGCTTTCTTT.

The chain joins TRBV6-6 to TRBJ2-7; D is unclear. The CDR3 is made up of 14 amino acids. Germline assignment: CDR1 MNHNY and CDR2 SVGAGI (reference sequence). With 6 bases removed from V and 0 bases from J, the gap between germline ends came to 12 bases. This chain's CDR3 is CASSLTESSYEQYF. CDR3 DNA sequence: TGTGCCAGCAGCCTGACGGAGAGCTCCTACGAGCAGTACTTC.

CDR3 nucleotide sequence: TGTGCCAGCAGTTACCGGGACACCTACGAGCAGTACTTC. It specifies CASSYRDTYEQYF. The gene calls are TRBV6-5 and TRBJ2-7; possible D gene TRBD1, 6 bases. The V end lost 2 bases, the J end lost 2 bases, and 7 bases lay between the germline ends. The CDR3 has 13 amino acids. The V gene's germline CDR1 is MNHEY and CDR2 SVGAGI.

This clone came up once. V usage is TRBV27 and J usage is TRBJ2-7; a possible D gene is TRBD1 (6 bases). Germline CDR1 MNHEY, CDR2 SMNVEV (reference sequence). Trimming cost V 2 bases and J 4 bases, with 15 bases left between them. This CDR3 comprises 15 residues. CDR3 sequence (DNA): TGTGCCAGCAGTTTAAGTGCGGGCAGGGGTTACGAGCAGTACTTC. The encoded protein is CASSLSAGRGYEQYF.

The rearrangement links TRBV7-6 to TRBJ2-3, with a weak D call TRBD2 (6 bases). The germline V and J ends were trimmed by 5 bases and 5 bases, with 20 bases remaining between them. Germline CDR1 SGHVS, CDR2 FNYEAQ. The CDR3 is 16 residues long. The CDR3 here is CASSPLAGIREDTQYF. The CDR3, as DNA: TGTGCCAGCAGCCCACTAGCAGGGATTCGTGAAGATACGCAGTATTTT.

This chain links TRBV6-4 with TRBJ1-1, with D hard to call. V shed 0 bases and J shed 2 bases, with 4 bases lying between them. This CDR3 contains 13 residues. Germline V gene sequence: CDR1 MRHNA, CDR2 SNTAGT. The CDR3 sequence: CASSDSDNTEAFF. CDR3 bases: TGTGCCAGCAGTGACTCGGACAACACTGAAGCTTTCTTT.

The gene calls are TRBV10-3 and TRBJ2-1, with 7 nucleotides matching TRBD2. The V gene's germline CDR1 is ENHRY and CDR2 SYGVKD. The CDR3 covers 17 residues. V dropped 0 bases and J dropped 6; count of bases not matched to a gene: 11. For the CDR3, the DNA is TGTGCCATCAGTGAGTCGCTCGCGGGCGGGAGTAGCAATGAGCAGTTCTTC. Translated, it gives CAISESLAGGSSNEQFF.

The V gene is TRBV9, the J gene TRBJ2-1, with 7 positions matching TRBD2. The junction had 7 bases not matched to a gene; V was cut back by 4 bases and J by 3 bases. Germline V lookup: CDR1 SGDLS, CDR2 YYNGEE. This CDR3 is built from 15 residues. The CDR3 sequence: CASSTERDYYNEQFF. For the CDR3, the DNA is TGTGCCAGCAGCACAGAGCGGGACTACTACAATGAGCAGTTCTTC.

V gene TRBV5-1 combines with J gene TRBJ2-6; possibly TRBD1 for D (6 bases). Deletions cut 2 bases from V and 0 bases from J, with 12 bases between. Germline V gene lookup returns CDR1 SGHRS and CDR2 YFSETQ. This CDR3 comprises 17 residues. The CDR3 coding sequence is TGCGCCAGCAGCTTCCGGGACACCAACTCTGGGGCCAACGTCCTGACTTTC. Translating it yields CASSFRDTNSGANVLTF.

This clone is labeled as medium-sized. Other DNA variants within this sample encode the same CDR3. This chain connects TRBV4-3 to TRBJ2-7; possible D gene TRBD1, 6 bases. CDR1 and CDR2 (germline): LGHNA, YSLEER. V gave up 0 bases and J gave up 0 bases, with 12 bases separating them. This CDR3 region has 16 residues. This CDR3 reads CASSQDRTGHSYEQYF. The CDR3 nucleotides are TGCGCCAGCAGCCAAGATCGGACGGGACACTCCTACGAGCAGTACTTC.

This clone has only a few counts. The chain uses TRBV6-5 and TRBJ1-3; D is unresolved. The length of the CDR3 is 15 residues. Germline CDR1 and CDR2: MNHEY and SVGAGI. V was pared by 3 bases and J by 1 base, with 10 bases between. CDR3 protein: CASSYTAHSGNTIYF. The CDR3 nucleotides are TGTGCCAGCAGTTATACAGCCCATTCTGGAAACACCATATATTTT.

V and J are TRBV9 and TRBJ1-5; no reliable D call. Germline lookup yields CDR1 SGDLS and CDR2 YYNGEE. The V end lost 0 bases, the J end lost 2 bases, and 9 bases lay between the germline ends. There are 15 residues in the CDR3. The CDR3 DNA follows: TGTGCCAGCAGCGTAGGGGCTGGGGGCAATCAGCCCCAGCATTTT. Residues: CASSVGAGGNQPQHF.

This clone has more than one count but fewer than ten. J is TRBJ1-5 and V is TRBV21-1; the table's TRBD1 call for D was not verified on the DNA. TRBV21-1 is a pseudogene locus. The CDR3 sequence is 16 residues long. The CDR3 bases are TGTGCCAGCAGCCGACGGGACAGATATAGCAATCAGCCCCAGCATTTT. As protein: CASSRRDRYSNQPQHF.

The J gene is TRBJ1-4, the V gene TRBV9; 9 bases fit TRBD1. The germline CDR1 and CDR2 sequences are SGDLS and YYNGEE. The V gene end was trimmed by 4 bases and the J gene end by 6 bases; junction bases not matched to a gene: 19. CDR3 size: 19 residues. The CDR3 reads CASSTPPGTGFRVDEKLFF. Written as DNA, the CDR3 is TGTGCCAGCAGCACCCCCCCCGGGACAGGGTTTCGAGTTGATGAAAAACTGTTTTTT.